The subject of this entry is one T cell receptor beta chain. TCRdb re-analysed the reads in MiXCR, keeping a single row per CDR3 protein. The sample includes about 600,000 distinct CDR3 sequences, 20% to 25% seen only once; the top ten take approximately 8%. The germline V gene encodes CDR1 SQVTM and CDR2 ANQGSEA. CDR3 length equals 13 residues. V was trimmed by 2 bases and J by 8 bases, leaving 15 bases between them. The data belong to a study of T cell repertoires in cytomegalovirus infection. Sample: CD8+ T cells from PBMCs. The receptor's source is a human donor in good health (CMV status not recorded). Some clones in this sample may be carry-over from other donors' samples. The chain combines TRBV29-1 with TRBJ1-2; D unclear. This CDR3 reads CSVEPAVQTGYTF. Here the CDR3 DNA reads TGCAGCGTTGAACCTGCCGTGCAGACCGGCTACACCTTC.